The entry that follows covers one T cell receptor (beta chain) sequence. The antigen is undetermined. The Oncomine TCR Beta short-read assay sequenced DNA from cultured CD4+ T cells. TCRdb used MiXCR to reprocess the PCR reads, holding one entry per CDR3 protein. The sample records some 25,000 distinct CDR3 sequences, roughly 68% being singletons. This record comes from a study of vaccination and CD4 T cells after COVID-19. The germline gives CDR1 MNHNS, CDR2 SASEGT. Trimming stripped 3 bases from V and 8 bases from J, with 13 bases between. CDR3 length equals 13 residues. Treatment in this sample: approximately 11-day PBMC culture with coronavirus spike peptide pools or control peptides (ViraFEST assay).

The sequenced sample was CD4+ T cells from blood, cultured in vitro, obtained after SARS-CoV-2 vaccination. The V call is TRBV6-1, the J call TRBJ1-2, with TRBD1 as a possible D gene (6 bases). The clonotype comes from a human donor who received a COVID-19 vaccine. DNA of the CDR3: TGTGCCAGCAGTGACGGGGGGCGCGTAGGCTACACCTTC. Encoded protein: CASSDGGRVGYTF.